This T cell receptor beta chain came from a study of blood T cell repertoires in COVID-19. About the research overall: Donors in the United States, Italy and Spain gave samples during acute or convalescent COVID-19.

The assay was immunoSEQ multiplex PCR, and TCRdb's table has in-frame clones only and misses some. Of 200,000 to 250,000 clones in the sample, around 87% were seen once. The cohort comprised adults aged about 18 to 89 years residing in about two dozen US areas. Trimming shortened V by 6 bases and J by 6 bases, and 15 bases separated the two germline ends. CDR3 length: 13 amino acids. Germline CDR1 and CDR2: SEHNR and FQNEAQ (reference sequence). This clonotype originated in a woman in her thirties with acute COVID-19. This sequence joins TRBV7-9 and TRBJ2-7; the D gene is possibly TRBD2 (5 bases). The sequenced sample was PBMCs or T cells enriched from blood (not recorded which). As DNA, the CDR3 is TGTGCCAGCAGAAAAACGGTAGAGGGCGAGCAGTACTTC. It translates to CASRKTVEGEQYF.